This T cell receptor (beta chain) stems from a study of regulatory T cells in long-lasting Graves disease. Study-wide findings and caveats: Persistent disease favored TRBV28, TRBJ1-2 and TRBJ2-5.

As concerns this clonotype: What it recognizes is unknown.

From germline, CDR1 is MNHNS and CDR2 SASEGT. The CDR3 consists of 14 residues. Trimming took off 6 bases at V and 6 bases at J, with 18 bases between the two ends. HTBI primers from iRepertoire and Arm-PCR of CDR3 regions yielded the TCR beta libraries. TCRdb re-analysed the multiplex PCR reads in MiXCR, keeping a single row per CDR3 protein. The sample has over 250,000 distinct CDR3 sequences, 22% seen once. Time point reported: persistent/refractory GD, antithyroid drugs over 5 years with positive TRAb. With RNA extracted from PBMCs as input, the TCR library was made. By American Thyroid Association guidelines, Graves' disease was diagnosed in the cohort.

The sequenced sample was peripheral blood mononuclear cells (PBMCs), obtained when the disease was refractory, from a patient treated with antithyroid drugs. The chain links TRBV6-1 to TRBJ2-7; D unresolved. This receptor was taken from a female donor with Graves disease. The DNA for the CDR3 is TGTGCCAGCAGATTGACGGCGGCCCTACGCGAGCAGTACTTC. This encodes CASRLTAALREQYF.